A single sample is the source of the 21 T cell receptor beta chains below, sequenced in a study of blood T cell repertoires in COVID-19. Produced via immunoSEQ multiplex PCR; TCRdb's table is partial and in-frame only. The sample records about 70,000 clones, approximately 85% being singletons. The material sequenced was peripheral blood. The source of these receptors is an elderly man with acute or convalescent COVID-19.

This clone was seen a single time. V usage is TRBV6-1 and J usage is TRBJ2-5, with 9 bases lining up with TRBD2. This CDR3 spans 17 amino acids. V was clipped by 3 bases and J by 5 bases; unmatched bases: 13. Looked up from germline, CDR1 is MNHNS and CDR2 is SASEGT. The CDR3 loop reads CASSEGASGDPRETQYF. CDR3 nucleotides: TGTGCCAGCAGTGAGGGGGCTAGCGGGGACCCCAGGGAGACCCAGTACTTC.

CDR3 residues: CASSLGQNNEQFF. The CDR3, as DNA: TGTGCCAGCAGCTTAGGGCAGAACAATGAGCAGTTCTTC. The chain is built from TRBV7-2 and TRBJ2-1, with unresolved D. CDR1 and CDR2 from the germline V gene are SGHTA and FQGNSA. The V and J ends lost 1 base and 5 bases respectively, with 6 bases between them. The CDR3 is 13 amino acids.

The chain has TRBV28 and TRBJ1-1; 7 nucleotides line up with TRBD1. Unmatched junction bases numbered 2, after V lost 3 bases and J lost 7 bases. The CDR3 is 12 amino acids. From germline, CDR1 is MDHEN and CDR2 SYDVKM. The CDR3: CASSLQGDEAFF. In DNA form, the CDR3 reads TGTGCCAGCAGTTTGCAGGGGGATGAAGCTTTCTTT.

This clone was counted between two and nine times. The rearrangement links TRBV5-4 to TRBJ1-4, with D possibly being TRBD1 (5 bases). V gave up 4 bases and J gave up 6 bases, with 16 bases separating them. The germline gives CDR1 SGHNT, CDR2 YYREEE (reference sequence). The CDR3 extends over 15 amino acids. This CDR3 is CASSGRGSGDEKLFF. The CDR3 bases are TGTGCCAGCAGCGGGCGGGGCAGCGGAGATGAAAAACTGTTTTTT. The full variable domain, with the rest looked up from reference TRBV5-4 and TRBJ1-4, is ETGVTQSPTHLIKTRGQQVTLRCSSQSGHNTVSWYQQALGQGPQFIFQYYREEENGRGNFPPRFSGLQFPNYSSELNVNALELDDSALYLCASSGRGSGDEKLFFGSGTQLSVL.

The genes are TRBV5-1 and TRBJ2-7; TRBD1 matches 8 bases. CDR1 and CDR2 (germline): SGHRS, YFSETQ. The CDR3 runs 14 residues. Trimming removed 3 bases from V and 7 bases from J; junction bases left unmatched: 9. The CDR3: CASSSLLQGVEQYF. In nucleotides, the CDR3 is TGCGCCAGCAGCTCACTACTACAGGGGGTAGAGCAGTACTTC.

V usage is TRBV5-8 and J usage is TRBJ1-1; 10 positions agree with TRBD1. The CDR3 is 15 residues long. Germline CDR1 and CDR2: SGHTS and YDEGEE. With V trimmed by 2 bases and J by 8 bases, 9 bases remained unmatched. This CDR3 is CASSFVDRGTREAFF. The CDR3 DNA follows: TGTGCCAGCAGCTTTGTGGACAGGGGGACCAGAGAAGCTTTCTTT.

The CDR3 coding sequence is TGTGCCAGCAGCGTAGCGTCTAGCGGACCAGATACGCAGTATTTT. Translation gives CASSVASSGPDTQYF. The chain is built from TRBV9 and TRBJ2-3, with 7 nucleotides matching TRBD2. Germline values: CDR1 SGDLS, CDR2 YYNGEE. The CDR3 has 15 amino acids. With V trimmed by 0 bases and J by 4 bases, 5 bases remained unmatched.

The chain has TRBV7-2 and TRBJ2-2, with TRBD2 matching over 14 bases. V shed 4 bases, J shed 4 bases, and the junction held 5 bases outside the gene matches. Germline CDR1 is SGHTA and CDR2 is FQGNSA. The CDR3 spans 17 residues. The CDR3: CASSSVGLAGVTGELFF. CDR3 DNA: TGTGCCAGCAGCTCCGTGGGACTAGCGGGGGTCACCGGGGAGCTGTTTTTT.

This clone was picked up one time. This chain's CDR3 is CASSLTGTSGANTGELFF. CDR3 coding DNA: TGTGCCAGCAGCTTGACCGGGACTAGCGGGGCGAACACCGGGGAGCTGTTTTTT. The V and J genes are TRBV5-5 and TRBJ2-2, with 13 bases aligning to TRBD2. The V gene end was trimmed by 1 base and the J gene end by 0 bases; junction bases not matched to a gene: 3. The V gene's germline CDR1 is SGHKS and CDR2 YYEKEE (reference sequence). The CDR3 runs to 18 residues.

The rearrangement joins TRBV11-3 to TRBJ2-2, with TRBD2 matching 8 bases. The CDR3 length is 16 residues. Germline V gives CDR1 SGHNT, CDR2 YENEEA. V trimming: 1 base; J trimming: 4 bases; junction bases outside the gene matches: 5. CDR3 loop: CASSLGASGGTGELFF. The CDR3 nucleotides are TGTGCCAGCAGCTTAGGGGCGAGCGGGGGCACCGGGGAGCTGTTTTTT.

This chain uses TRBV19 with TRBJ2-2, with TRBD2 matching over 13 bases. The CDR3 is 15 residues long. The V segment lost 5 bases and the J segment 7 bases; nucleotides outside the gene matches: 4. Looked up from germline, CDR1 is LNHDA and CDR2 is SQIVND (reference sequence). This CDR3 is CASSPRTSGGGELFF. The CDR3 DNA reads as TGTGCCAGTAGTCCCCGGACTAGCGGGGGCGGGGAGCTGTTTTTT.

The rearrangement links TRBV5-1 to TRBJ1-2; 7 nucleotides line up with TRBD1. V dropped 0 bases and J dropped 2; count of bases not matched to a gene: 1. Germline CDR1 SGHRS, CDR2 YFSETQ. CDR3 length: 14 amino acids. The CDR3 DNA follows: TGCGCCAGCAGCTTGGAGGGACAGAACTATGGCTACACCTTC. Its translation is CASSLEGQNYGYTF.

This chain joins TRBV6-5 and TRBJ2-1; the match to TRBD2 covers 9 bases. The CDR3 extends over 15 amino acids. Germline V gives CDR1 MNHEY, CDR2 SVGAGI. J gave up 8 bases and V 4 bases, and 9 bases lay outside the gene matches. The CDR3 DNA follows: TGTGCCAGCAGTTCTCCGGGACTAGCTTTCGATGAGCAGTTCTTC. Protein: CASSSPGLAFDEQFF.

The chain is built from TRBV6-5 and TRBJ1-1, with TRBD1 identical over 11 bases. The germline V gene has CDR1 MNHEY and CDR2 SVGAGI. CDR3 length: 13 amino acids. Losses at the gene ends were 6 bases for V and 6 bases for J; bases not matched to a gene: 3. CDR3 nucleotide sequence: TGTGCCAGCAGGGACAGGGGGCCGGCTGAAGCTTTCTTT. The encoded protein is CASRDRGPAEAFF.

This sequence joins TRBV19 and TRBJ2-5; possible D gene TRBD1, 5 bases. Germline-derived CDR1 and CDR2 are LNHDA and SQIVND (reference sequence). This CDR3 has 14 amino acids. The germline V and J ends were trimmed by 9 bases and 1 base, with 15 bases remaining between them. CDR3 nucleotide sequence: TGTGCCAGCGTTAATGGTGACAGCCAAGAGACCCAGTACTTC. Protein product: CASVNGDSQETQYF.

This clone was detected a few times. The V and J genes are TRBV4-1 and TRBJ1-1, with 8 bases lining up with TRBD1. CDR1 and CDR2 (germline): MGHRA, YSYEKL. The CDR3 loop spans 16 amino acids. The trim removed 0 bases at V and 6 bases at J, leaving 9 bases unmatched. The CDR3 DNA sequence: TGCGCCAGCAGCCAAGAACTCGCAGGGGGCAGGGCTGAAGCTTTCTTT. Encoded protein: CASSQELAGGRAEAFF.

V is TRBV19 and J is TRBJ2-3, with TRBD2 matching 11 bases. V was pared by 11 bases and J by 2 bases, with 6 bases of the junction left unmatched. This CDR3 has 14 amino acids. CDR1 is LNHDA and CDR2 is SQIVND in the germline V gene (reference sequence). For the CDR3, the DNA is TGTGCCTCAAGGGGACTAGCGGACACAGATACGCAGTATTTT. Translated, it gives CASRGLADTDTQYF.

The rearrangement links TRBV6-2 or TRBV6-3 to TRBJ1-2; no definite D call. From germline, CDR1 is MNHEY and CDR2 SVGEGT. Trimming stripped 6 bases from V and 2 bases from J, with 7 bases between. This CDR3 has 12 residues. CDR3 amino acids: CASSLRNYGYTF. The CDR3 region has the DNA TGTGCCAGCAGCCTACGGAACTATGGCTACACCTTC.

The CDR3 DNA reads as TGTGCCAGCAGCCTAGACGGACAGGGGGCGGCCGGGGAGCTGTTTTTT. Amino acids: CASSLDGQGAAGELFF. V usage is TRBV3-1 (or the pseudogene TRBV3-2) and J usage is TRBJ2-2, with 11 positions matching TRBD1. Trimming took 4 bases from V and 6 from J; bases not matched to a gene: 7. CDR1 is LGHDT, CDR2 YNNKEL, per germline (reference sequence). There are 16 residues in the CDR3.

CDR3 in amino acids: CASSLAGIDTGDTEAFF. As DNA, the CDR3 is TGTGCCAGCAGCTTAGCAGGCATCGATACGGGGGACACTGAAGCTTTCTTT. The genes are TRBV7-2 and TRBJ1-1, with D possibly matching TRBD1 (5 bases). V shed 0 bases and J shed 3 bases, with 17 bases lying between them. Germline CDR1 reads SGHTA; CDR2 reads FQGNSA. The length of the CDR3 is 17 residues.

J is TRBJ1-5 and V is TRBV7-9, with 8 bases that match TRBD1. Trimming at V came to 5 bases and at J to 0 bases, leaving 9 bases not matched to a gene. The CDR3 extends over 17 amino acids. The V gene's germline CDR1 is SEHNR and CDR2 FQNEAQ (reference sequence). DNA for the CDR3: TGTGCCAGCAGCGGGGGGACAGGACGTTATAGCAATCAGCCCCAGCATTTT. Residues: CASSGGTGRYSNQPQHF.